The 29 T cell receptor beta chains below come from one sample, sequenced in a study of T cell changes during pregnancy in multiple sclerosis. TCRdb's copy holds only in-frame clones and misses some; the assay was immunoSEQ multiplex PCR. Of tens of thousands of clones detected, roughly 93% appear once; the ten largest clones hold 1.8%. This sample comprised peripheral blood, obtained after pregnancy. These receptors came from a female donor with multiple sclerosis, enrolled in a pregnancy study.

The table lists this clone with a count of one. The chain joins TRBV28 to TRBJ2-5, with 8 bases lining up with TRBD1. This CDR3 region has 14 residues. Germline V gene data show CDR1 as MDHEN and CDR2 as SYDVKM. V lost 6 bases to trimming and J lost 0 bases; unmatched junction nucleotides: 3. The CDR3: CASRGTGNQETQYF. The CDR3 DNA is TGTGCCAGCAGGGGGACAGGAAACCAAGAGACCCAGTACTTC.

This chain uses TRBV28 with TRBJ2-1; 9 bases map to TRBD2. Trimming removed 3 bases from V and 5 bases from J; junction bases left unmatched: 2. Germline V CDR1 and CDR2: MDHEN, SYDVKM. This CDR3 has 14 amino acids. Here the CDR3 reads CASSLRGGHNEQFF. The CDR3 DNA follows: TGTGCCAGCAGTTTGCGGGGGGGGCACAATGAGCAGTTCTTC.

CDR3 DNA sequence: TGTGCCAGTAGTTCCGGAGGACAGGGCGGCACTGAAGCTTTCTTT. Translation: CASSSGGQGGTEAFF. V usage is TRBV19 and J usage is TRBJ1-1, with 8 bases aligning to TRBD1. The CDR3 totals 15 residues. The V and J ends lost 5 bases and 4 bases, in that order; junction bases with no gene match: 9. Germline-derived CDR1 and CDR2 are LNHDA and SQIVND (reference sequence).

The chain combines TRBV5-5 with TRBJ1-1; unclear D gene. Trimming took 4 bases from V and 7 from J, leaving 8 bases between them. Germline CDR1 SGHKS, CDR2 YYEKEE (reference sequence). The CDR3 consists of 11 residues. The CDR3 reads CASSVGFEAFF. The CDR3 DNA reads as TGTGCCAGCAGCGTCGGGTTTGAAGCTTTCTTT.

The chain uses TRBV2 and TRBJ2-3; 11 bases fit TRBD2. V shed 11 bases, J shed 2 bases, and the junction held 9 bases outside the gene matches. The CDR3 sequence is 15 residues long. Per germline, CDR1 SNHLY and CDR2 FYNNEI. For the CDR3, the DNA is TGTGCCTCCAACAGACTAGCGGGGACCACAGATACGCAGTATTTT. Translating gives CASNRLAGTTDTQYF.

This CDR3 is CASSLPRTSGYDSTDTQYF. The CDR3 DNA reads TGTGCCAGCAGCCTCCCCAGGACTAGCGGGTATGATAGCACAGATACGCAGTATTTT. The J gene is TRBJ2-3, the V gene TRBV7-2; 11 bases fit TRBD2. The trim removed 5 bases at V and 0 bases at J, leaving 13 bases unmatched. Germline CDR1 SGHTA, CDR2 FQGNSA. The CDR3 is 19 residues long.

The V call is TRBV15, the J call TRBJ2-3; perhaps TRBD2 as D (6 bases). The V gene's germline CDR1 is LNHNV and CDR2 YYDKDF (reference sequence). V was cut by 1 base and J by 3 bases, with 20 bases left in between. The CDR3 loop spans 18 amino acids. This CDR3 is CATSRGGSQGGITDTQYF. The CDR3 nucleotides are TGTGCCACCAGCAGAGGAGGGTCCCAGGGAGGTATAACAGATACGCAGTATTTT.

J is TRBJ2-3 and V is TRBV11-2; 8 bases map to TRBD2. Germline CDR1 reads SGHAT; CDR2 reads FQNNGV. V shed 8 bases and J 3 bases; nucleotides not matched to a gene: 13. CDR3 length: 16 residues. CDR3 DNA: TGTGCCAGCGGTCTCACCCGGACTAGCAGTACAGATACGCAGTATTTT. Amino acid sequence: CASGLTRTSSTDTQYF.

This chain connects TRBV9 to TRBJ2-1; TRBD2 agrees at 13 bases. Germline CDR1 reads SGDLS; CDR2 reads YYNGEE. The J segment lost 3 bases and the V segment lost 4 bases, leaving 13 bases of the junction unmatched. The CDR3 length is 19 residues. The CDR3 DNA is TGTGCCAGCAGCCCCATTGAACTAGCGGGAGGGGACTACTACAATGAGCAGTTCTTC. Translated, it gives CASSPIELAGGDYYNEQFF.

The chain recombines TRBV5-1 with TRBJ1-2; D is uncertain. The CDR3 contains 13 residues. Trimming removed 2 bases at V and 3 bases at J, with 8 bases between. Germline V gene data show CDR1 as SGHRS and CDR2 as YFSETQ. The CDR3 loop is CASSFLGDYGYTF. CDR3 nucleotides: TGCGCCAGCAGCTTCTTGGGCGACTATGGCTACACCTTC.

This clone was counted a single time. The V gene is TRBV7-6, the J gene TRBJ2-3; 12 bases match TRBD2. This CDR3 spans 18 amino acids. Germline values: CDR1 SGHVS, CDR2 FNYEAQ. V trimming: 5 bases; J trimming: 0 bases; junction bases outside the gene matches: 9. CDR3 nucleotide sequence: TGTGCCAGCAGCCCCCGGACTAGCGGGATAACTAGCACAGATACGCAGTATTTT. Amino acid sequence: CASSPRTSGITSTDTQYF.

This clone is a singleton in its sample. The chain carries TRBV2 and TRBJ2-2; D gene uncertain. CDR3 length: 16 residues. CDR1 is SNHLY, CDR2 FYNNEI, per germline. Trimming took 5 bases from V and 1 from J, leaving 14 bases between them. CDR3 region: CASSTELSGNTGELFF. As DNA, the CDR3 is TGTGCCAGCAGTACCGAATTGAGTGGGAACACCGGGGAGCTGTTTTTT.

The chain couples TRBV6-5 to TRBJ2-1; tentatively, D is TRBD1 (6 bases). Per the germline V gene, CDR1 is MNHEY and CDR2 is SVGAGI. The CDR3 runs to 16 residues. V lost 2 bases, J lost 0 bases, and 11 bases lay in between. The CDR3 loop reads CASSYGRDNSYNEQFF. Here the CDR3 DNA reads TGTGCCAGCAGTTACGGCCGGGACAACTCCTACAATGAGCAGTTCTTC.

J is TRBJ1-1 and V is TRBV4-2; D not resolved. The CDR3 covers 14 residues. V gave up 3 bases and J gave up 0 bases, with 8 bases separating them. The germline gives CDR1 LGHNA, CDR2 YNFKEQ. CDR3 bases: TGTGCCAGCAGCCAGACGGGATTGAACACTGAAGCTTTCTTT. This encodes CASSQTGLNTEAFF.

The V call is TRBV9, the J call TRBJ2-5; 8 bases agree with TRBD1. The germline V gene encodes CDR1 SGDLS and CDR2 YYNGEE. The ends lost 4 bases at V and 3 bases at J; junction bases unmatched: 5. This CDR3 has 14 amino acids. The chain's CDR3 is CASSFRDRKETQYF. The CDR3 DNA is TGTGCCAGCAGCTTCAGGGACAGGAAAGAGACCCAGTACTTC. The full variable domain, completed using reference TRBV9 and TRBJ2-5, is DSGVTQTPKHLITATGQRVTLRCSPRSGDLSVYWYQQSLDQGLQFLIQYYNGEERAKGNILERFSAQQFPDLHSELNLSSLELGDSALYFCASSFRDRKETQYFGPGTRLLVL.

Turning to this clone: The same CDR3 can be traced to other DNA sequences in this sample. The DNA for the CDR3 is TGCGCCAGCAGCCAAGATAGAGGTTACGAGCAGTACTTC. It yields the protein CASSQDRGYEQYF. The rearrangement uses TRBV4-3 and TRBJ2-7; D not certain. Trimming stripped 0 bases from V and 4 bases from J, with 7 bases between. The length of the CDR3 is 13 residues. From germline, CDR1 is LGHNA and CDR2 YSLEER.

The genes are TRBV11-3 and TRBJ2-1; D not certain. The ends were cut back, 8 bases at V and 0 bases at J, with 14 bases in the middle. The CDR3 is 15 residues long. CDR1 and CDR2 from the germline V gene are SGHNT and YENEEA. CDR3 region: CASAPSGLSYNEQFF. The CDR3, as DNA: TGTGCCAGCGCGCCCTCAGGCCTCTCCTACAATGAGCAGTTCTTC.

This rearrangement joins TRBV2 to TRBJ2-7; 7 nucleotides match TRBD1. There are 14 residues in the CDR3. The junction had 9 bases not matched to a gene; V was cut back by 7 bases and J by 3 bases. Germline V gives CDR1 SNHLY, CDR2 FYNNEI. The CDR3 nucleotides are TGTGCCAGCATCCACAGGGGATTGGACTACGAGCAGTACTTC. This sequence encodes CASIHRGLDYEQYF.

This chain connects TRBV6-5 to TRBJ1-1; TRBD1 agrees at 10 bases. CDR1 MNHEY and CDR2 SVGAGI come from the germline V gene. The CDR3 spans 15 residues. J lost 4 bases, V lost 6 bases, and 8 bases had no gene match. In nucleotides, the CDR3 is TGTGCCAGCAGACTGACAGGGGGCAGGAGCACTGAAGCTTTCTTT. Translation: CASRLTGGRSTEAFF.

This rearrangement joins TRBV29-1 to TRBJ2-1; TRBD2 aligns across 13 bases. The germline gives CDR1 SQVTM, CDR2 ANQGSEA. The CDR3 contains 15 residues. V dropped 6 bases and J dropped 4; count of bases not matched to a gene: 6. The CDR3 sequence is CSVRGLAGSYNEQFF. As DNA, the CDR3 is TGCAGCGTCCGGGGACTAGCGGGATCATACAATGAGCAGTTCTTC.

This clone came up once. The rearrangement joins TRBV18 to TRBJ2-3; 8 bases fit TRBD2. Trimming removed 2 bases from V and 4 bases from J; junction bases left unmatched: 8. The CDR3 is made up of 16 amino acids. Per the germline V gene, CDR1 is KGHSH and CDR2 is LQKENI. In DNA form, the CDR3 reads TGTGCCAGCTCACCAGCGTTAACTAGCGGTGCAGATACGCAGTATTTT. Amino acids: CASSPALTSGADTQYF.

This sequence joins TRBV6-6 and TRBJ2-7; 7 bases align to TRBD2. There are 15 residues in the CDR3. Germline assignment: CDR1 MNHNY and CDR2 SVGAGI (reference sequence). V dropped 8 bases and J dropped 2; count of bases not matched to a gene: 12. CDR3 in DNA: TGTGCCAGCCACGTTAGGGCTAGCGGAACCTACGAGCAGTACTTC. This translates into CASHVRASGTYEQYF.

V is TRBV18 and J is TRBJ2-1; TRBD2 matches 16 bases. The ends lost 3 bases at V and 0 bases at J; junction bases unmatched: 5. The germline gives CDR1 KGHSH, CDR2 LQKENI. This CDR3 comprises 19 residues. The DNA of the CDR3 is TGTGCCAGCTCACCCCCGGGACTAGCGGGAGGGAGCTCCTACAATGAGCAGTTCTTC. It encodes CASSPPGLAGGSSYNEQFF.

The V call is TRBV14, the J call TRBJ2-1; D is possibly TRBD1 (6 bases). CDR3 length equals 17 residues. With 0 bases removed from V and 8 bases from J, the gap between germline ends came to 20 bases. Germline CDR1 SGHDN, CDR2 FVKESK. CDR3 nucleotide sequence: TGTGCCAGCAGCCAAGAGGGGACACTGGTACTAGTGGATGAGCAGTTCTTC. Amino acids: CASSQEGTLVLVDEQFF.

This clone has only a few counts. V usage is TRBV29-1 and J usage is TRBJ1-1, with 8 bases fitting TRBD1. The CDR3 runs 12 residues. Germline V lookup: CDR1 SQVTM, CDR2 ANQGSEA. V was pared by 7 bases and J by 11 bases, with 12 bases of the junction left unmatched. CDR3 sequence (DNA): TGCAGCGCCTCGTCTGTTAGGACAGGGGCTTTCTTT. This codes for CSASSVRTGAFF.

V is TRBV27 and J is TRBJ2-7, with D maybe TRBD1 (5 bases). Germline CDR1 reads MNHEY; CDR2 reads SMNVEV (reference sequence). V was trimmed by 5 bases and J by 1 base, leaving 12 bases between them. CDR3 length: 14 amino acids. The CDR3 bases are TGTGCCAGCAGTCAATTCGACAGTTCCTACGAGCAGTACTTC. It yields the protein CASSQFDSSYEQYF.

The chain is built from TRBV29-1 and TRBJ2-5, with D possibly being TRBD1 (5 bases). Germline V gene lookup returns CDR1 SQVTM and CDR2 ANQGSEA. The CDR3 is 12 residues long. The CDR3 DNA is TGCAGTCAGGGCCCGGGCCAAGAGACCCAGTACTTC. Protein product: CSQGPGQETQYF.

The chain recombines TRBV6-4 with TRBJ2-1; the match to TRBD2 covers 11 bases. Germline V gene lookup returns CDR1 MRHNA and CDR2 SNTAGT. CDR3 size: 16 residues. The ends lost 7 bases at V and 4 bases at J; junction bases unmatched: 9. The CDR3 nucleotides read TGTGCCAGCATTTTGCCGGGACTAGCGGATTACAATGAGCAGTTCTTC. Encoded protein: CASILPGLADYNEQFF.

The chain couples TRBV11-2 to TRBJ1-2; D is unresolved. With 1 base removed from V and 5 bases from J, the gap between germline ends came to 8 bases. The CDR3 has 13 amino acids. Per germline, CDR1 SGHAT and CDR2 FQNNGV. The CDR3: CASSLAPGYGYTF. The CDR3 DNA sequence: TGTGCCAGCAGCTTAGCGCCCGGGTATGGCTACACCTTC.